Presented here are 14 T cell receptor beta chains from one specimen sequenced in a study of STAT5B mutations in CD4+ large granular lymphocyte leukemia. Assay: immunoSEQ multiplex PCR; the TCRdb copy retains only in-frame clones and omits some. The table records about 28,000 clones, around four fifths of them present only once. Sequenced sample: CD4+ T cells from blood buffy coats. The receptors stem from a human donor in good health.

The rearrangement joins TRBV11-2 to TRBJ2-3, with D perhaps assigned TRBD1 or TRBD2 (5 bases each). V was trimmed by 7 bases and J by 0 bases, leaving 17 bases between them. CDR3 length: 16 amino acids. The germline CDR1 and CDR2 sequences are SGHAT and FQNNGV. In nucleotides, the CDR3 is TGTGCCAGCACAAAAAGCGGCAGGGCTAGCACAGATACGCAGTATTTT. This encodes CASTKSGRASTDTQYF.

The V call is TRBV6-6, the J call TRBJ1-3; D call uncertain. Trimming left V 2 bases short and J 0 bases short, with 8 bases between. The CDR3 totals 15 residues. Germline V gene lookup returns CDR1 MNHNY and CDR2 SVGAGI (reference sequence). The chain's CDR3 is CASSYKEPSGNTIYF. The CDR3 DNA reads TGTGCCAGCAGTTACAAGGAACCCTCTGGAAACACCATATATTTT.

The CDR3 DNA is TGTGCCAGCAGCTTGGCACAGTTCTCTGGAAACACCATATATTTT. It specifies CASSLAQFSGNTIYF. The gene calls are TRBV5-5 and TRBJ1-3; D gene ambiguous. In germline, CDR1 is SGHKS, CDR2 YYEKEE (reference sequence). The CDR3 runs 15 residues. The ends were cut back, 0 bases at V and 0 bases at J, with 7 bases in the middle.

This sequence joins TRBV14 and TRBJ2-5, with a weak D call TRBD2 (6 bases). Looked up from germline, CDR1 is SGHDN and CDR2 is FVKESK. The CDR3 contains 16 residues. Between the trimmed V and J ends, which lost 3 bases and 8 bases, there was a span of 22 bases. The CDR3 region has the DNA TGTGCCAGCAGCCACTCCGCATCGGGGACTTTCAGAACCCAGTACTTC. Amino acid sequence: CASSHSASGTFRTQYF.

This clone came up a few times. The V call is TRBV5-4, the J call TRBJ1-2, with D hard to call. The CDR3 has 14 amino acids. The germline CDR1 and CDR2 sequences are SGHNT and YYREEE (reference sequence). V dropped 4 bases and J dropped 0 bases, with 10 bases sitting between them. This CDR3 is CASSGITANYGYTF. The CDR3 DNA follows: TGTGCCAGCAGCGGAATAACGGCTAACTATGGCTACACCTTC.

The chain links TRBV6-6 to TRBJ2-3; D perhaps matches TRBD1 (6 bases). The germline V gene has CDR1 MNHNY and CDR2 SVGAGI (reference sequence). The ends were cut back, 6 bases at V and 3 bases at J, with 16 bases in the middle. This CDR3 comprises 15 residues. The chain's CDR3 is CASSPQGRGTDTQYF. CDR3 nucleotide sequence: TGTGCCAGCAGCCCCCAGGGGCGCGGTACAGATACGCAGTATTTT.

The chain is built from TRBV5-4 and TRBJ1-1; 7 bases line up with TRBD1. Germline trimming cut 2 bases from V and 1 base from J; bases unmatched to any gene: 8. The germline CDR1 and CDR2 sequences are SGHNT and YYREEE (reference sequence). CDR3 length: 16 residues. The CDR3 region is CASSFETGLGNTEAFF. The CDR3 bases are TGTGCCAGCAGCTTCGAGACAGGGTTGGGGAACACTGAAGCTTTCTTT.

The CDR3 protein is CASSQDRGQGTGELFF. DNA of the CDR3: TGTGCCAGCAGCCAAGACAGGGGGCAGGGCACCGGGGAGCTGTTTTTT. The chain has TRBV4-2 and TRBJ2-2; 8 bases align to TRBD1. CDR3 length: 16 amino acids. The trim removed 0 bases at V and 4 bases at J, leaving 4 bases unmatched. CDR1 and CDR2 (germline): LGHNA, YNFKEQ.

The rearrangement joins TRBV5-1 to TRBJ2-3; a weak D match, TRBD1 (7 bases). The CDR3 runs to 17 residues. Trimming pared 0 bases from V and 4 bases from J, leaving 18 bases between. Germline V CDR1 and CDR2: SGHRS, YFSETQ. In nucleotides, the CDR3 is TGCGCCAGCAGCTTGGAGGGGGCGGGGAGTCGGGCAGATACGCAGTATTTT. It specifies CASSLEGAGSRADTQYF. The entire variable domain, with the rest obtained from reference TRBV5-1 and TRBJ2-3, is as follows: KAGVTQTPRYLIKTRGQQVTLSCSPISGHRSVSWYQQTPGQGLQFLFEYFSETQRNKGNFPGRFSGRQFSNSRSEMNVSTLELGDSALYLCASSLEGAGSRADTQYFGPGTRLTVL.

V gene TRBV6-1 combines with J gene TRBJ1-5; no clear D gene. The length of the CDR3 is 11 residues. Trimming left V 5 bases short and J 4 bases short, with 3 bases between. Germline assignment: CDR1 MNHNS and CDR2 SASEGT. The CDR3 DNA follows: TGTGCCAGCAGTCAGAATCAGCCCCAGCATTTT. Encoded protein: CASSQNQPQHF.

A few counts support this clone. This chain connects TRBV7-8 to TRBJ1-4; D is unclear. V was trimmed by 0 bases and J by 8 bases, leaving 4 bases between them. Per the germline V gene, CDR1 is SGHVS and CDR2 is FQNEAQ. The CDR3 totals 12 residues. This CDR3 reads CASSLAAEKLFF. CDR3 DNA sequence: TGTGCCAGCAGCTTAGCAGCCGAAAAACTGTTTTTT. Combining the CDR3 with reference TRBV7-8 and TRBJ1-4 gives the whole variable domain GAGVSQSPRYKVAKRGQDVALRCDPISGHVSLFWYQQALGQGPEFLTYFQNEAQLDKSGLPSDRFFAERPEGSVSTLKIQRTQQEDSAVYLCASSLAAEKLFFGSGTQLSVL.

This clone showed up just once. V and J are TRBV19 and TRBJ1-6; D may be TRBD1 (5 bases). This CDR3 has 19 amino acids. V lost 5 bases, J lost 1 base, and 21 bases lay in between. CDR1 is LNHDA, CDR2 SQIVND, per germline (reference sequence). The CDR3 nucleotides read TGTGCCAGTAGTCTGGGGTTGGGGCTGAGTGCGTCCTATAATTCACCCCTCCACTTT. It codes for CASSLGLGLSASYNSPLHF.

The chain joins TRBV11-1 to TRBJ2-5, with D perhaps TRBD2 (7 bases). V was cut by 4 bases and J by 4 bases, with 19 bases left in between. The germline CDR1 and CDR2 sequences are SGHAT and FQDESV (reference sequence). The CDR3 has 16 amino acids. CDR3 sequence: CASSSPNRGAVETQYF. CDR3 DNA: TGTGCCAGCAGCTCCCCGAACCGGGGGGCGGTAGAGACCCAGTACTTC. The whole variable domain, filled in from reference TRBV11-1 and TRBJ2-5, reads EAEVAQSPRYKITEKSQAVAFWCDPISGHATLYWYRQILGQGPELLVQFQDESVVDDSQLPKDRFSAERLKGVDSTLKIQPAELGDSAMYLCASSSPNRGAVETQYFGPGTRLLVL.

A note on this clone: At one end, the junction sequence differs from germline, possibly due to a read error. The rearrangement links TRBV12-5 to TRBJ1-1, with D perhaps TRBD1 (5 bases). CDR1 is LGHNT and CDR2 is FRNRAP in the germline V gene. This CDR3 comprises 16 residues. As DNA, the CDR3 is TGTGCTAGTGGTTTACAAGCGGGGGGGTTGAAGACTGAAGCTTTCTTT. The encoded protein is CASGLQAGGLKTEAFF.